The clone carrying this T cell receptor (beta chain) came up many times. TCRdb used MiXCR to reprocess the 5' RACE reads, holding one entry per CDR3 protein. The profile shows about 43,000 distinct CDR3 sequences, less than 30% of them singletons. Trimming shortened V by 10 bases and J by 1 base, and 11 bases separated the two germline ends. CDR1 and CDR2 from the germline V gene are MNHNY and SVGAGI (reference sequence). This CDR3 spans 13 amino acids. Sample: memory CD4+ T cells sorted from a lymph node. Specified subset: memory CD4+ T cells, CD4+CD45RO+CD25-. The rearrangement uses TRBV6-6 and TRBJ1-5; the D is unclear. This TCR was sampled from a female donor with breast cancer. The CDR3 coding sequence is TGTGCCACCACGGTGGGCAGCAATCAGCCCCAGCATTTT. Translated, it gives CATTVGSNQPQHF.